Following are 10 T cell receptor beta chains from one sample sequenced in a study of cytomegalovirus exposure and HLA in healthy donors (dated by TCRdb to between 2016 and 2019). To prepare the library, the immunoSEQ multiplex PCR assay was applied. For the multiplex PCR, a mixture combining 60 forward primers for TCR Vbeta segments and 13 reverse primers for TCR Jbeta segments was used. TCRdb mirrors the immuneACCESS table, restricted to in-frame sequences. Some clones are absent from its copies; in checked studies, under half trace to an unresolved V gene, and the reason for the others is unknown. The sample profile shows under 200,000 clones; around 75% of them were found once. The ten top clones hold 2.5% to 3% of the sample. The specimen was PBMCs. Receptor source: a woman in her forties or fifties in good health and CMV-seropositive.

V is TRBV5-1 and J is TRBJ2-5, with 14 bases aligning to TRBD2. CDR3 size: 16 residues. Trimming at V came to 4 bases and at J to 4 bases, leaving 6 bases not matched to a gene. CDR1 is SGHRS and CDR2 is YFSETQ in the germline V gene. The CDR3 sequence is CASSPTSGGASETQYF. CDR3 sequence (DNA): TGCGCCAGCAGCCCGACTAGCGGGGGGGCGTCAGAGACCCAGTACTTC. Complete variable domain (other parts from reference TRBV5-1 and TRBJ2-5): KAGVTQTPRYLIKTRGQQVTLSCSPISGHRSVSWYQQTPGQGLQFLFEYFSETQRNKGNFPGRFSGRQFSNSRSEMNVSTLELGDSALYLCASSPTSGGASETQYFGPGTRLLVL.

This clone was counted only a few times. This CDR3 reads CASSVVSGGAGELFF. CDR3 nucleotide sequence: TGTGCCAGCAGCGTAGTTAGCGGGGGGGCCGGGGAGCTGTTTTTT. The rearrangement uses TRBV9 and TRBJ2-2, with 11 bases identical to TRBD2. The CDR3 covers 15 residues. V shed 0 bases, J shed 6 bases, and the junction held 1 base outside the gene matches. Germline CDR1 is SGDLS and CDR2 is YYNGEE.

V gene TRBV5-4 combines with J gene TRBJ1-1, with 11 bases identical to TRBD1. Germline CDR1 reads SGHNT; CDR2 reads YYREEE (reference sequence). The J segment lost 7 bases and the V segment lost 3 bases, leaving 5 bases of the junction unmatched. This CDR3 contains 14 residues. The CDR3 protein is CASSSDRGRDEAFF. The CDR3 nucleotides read TGTGCCAGCAGCTCGGACAGGGGGCGGGATGAAGCTTTCTTT.

This clone was observed once. The rearrangement joins TRBV10-3 to TRBJ1-5; a possible D gene is TRBD1 (6 bases). Germline CDR1 reads ENHRY; CDR2 reads SYGVKD. V was cut by 4 bases and J by 3 bases, with 13 bases left in between. The CDR3 has 15 residues. CDR3 DNA sequence: TGTGCCATCAGTGCCACTGGACAGACCAATCAGCCCCAGCATTTT. Translating it yields CAISATGQTNQPQHF.

Notes on this clone: Other DNA sequences within the sample encode an identical CDR3. The V call is TRBV19, the J call TRBJ1-2; D uncertain. V lost 4 bases to trimming and J lost 5 bases, with 14 bases between them. Per the germline V gene, CDR1 is LNHDA and CDR2 is SQIVND (reference sequence). The CDR3 runs to 14 residues. The chain's CDR3 is CASSRAPPGYGYTF. CDR3 bases: TGTGCCAGTAGTAGGGCACCTCCGGGGTATGGCTACACCTTC.

The rearrangement links TRBV14 to TRBJ2-2, with 7 bases matching TRBD1. V lost 1 base and J lost 4; bases outside the gene matches: 3. CDR3 length: 15 residues. Germline V gene data show CDR1 as SGHDN and CDR2 as FVKESK. CDR3 sequence: CASSQADRATGELFF. The CDR3 coding sequence is TGTGCCAGCAGCCAAGCTGACAGGGCCACCGGGGAGCTGTTTTTT.

The chain joins TRBV27 to TRBJ1-6; no reliable D call. Trimming pared 5 bases from V and 7 bases from J, leaving 9 bases between. Germline lookup yields CDR1 MNHEY and CDR2 SMNVEV (reference sequence). The CDR3 covers 13 residues. CDR3 coding DNA: TGTGCCAGCAGTCTTGCTCGGAATTCACCCCTCCACTTT. It translates to CASSLARNSPLHF.

The V call is TRBV18, the J call TRBJ1-1; D unresolved. The length of the CDR3 is 13 residues. Trimming pared 2 bases from V and 1 base from J, leaving 5 bases between. CDR1 is KGHSH and CDR2 is LQKENI in the germline V gene. CDR3 protein: CASSPNGNTEAFF. CDR3 sequence (DNA): TGTGCCAGCTCACCAAACGGGAACACTGAAGCTTTCTTT.

This sequence joins TRBV10-3 and TRBJ2-6, with TRBD1 matching 9 bases. The CDR3 has 17 residues. From germline, CDR1 is ENHRY and CDR2 SYGVKD. The ends lost 6 bases at V and 1 base at J; junction bases unmatched: 7. CDR3 loop: CAISSGTGNSGANVLTF. CDR3 bases: TGTGCCATCAGCTCCGGGACAGGGAATTCTGGGGCCAACGTCCTGACTTTC.

V and J are TRBV9 and TRBJ2-7; 8 bases align to TRBD1. CDR1 and CDR2 (germline): SGDLS, YYNGEE. The CDR3 is 16 residues long. Germline trimming cut 0 bases from V and 2 bases from J; bases unmatched to any gene: 7. Here the CDR3 reads CASSVAPDRAPYEQYF. In nucleotides, the CDR3 is TGTGCCAGCAGCGTAGCCCCGGACAGGGCTCCCTACGAGCAGTACTTC.